Below are 12 T cell receptor beta chains sequenced from a single sample in a study of blood T cells in healthy people across ages. A second PCR of 7 to 11 cycles used a sample-barcoded 5' primer and a J-beta primer mix. TCRdb fed the 5' RACE reads into MiXCR, producing one record per CDR3 protein. The sample includes more than 650,000 distinct CDR3 sequences, around a fifth of them seen just once. The specimen was blood. All receptors derive from a man in his 70s in good health.

The V call is TRBV3-1, the J call TRBJ2-4, with TRBD1 matching 7 bases. The J segment lost 9 bases and the V segment lost 3 bases, leaving 8 bases of the junction unmatched. Germline CDR1 reads LGHDT; CDR2 reads YNNKEL (reference sequence). The CDR3 sequence is 14 residues long. The CDR3 spells CASSQRGQGPIQYF. For the CDR3, the DNA is TGTGCCAGCAGCCAGAGGGGGCAAGGGCCCATTCAGTACTTC.

This clonotype was seen only a few times. This chain links TRBV6-6 with TRBJ2-2; 9 bases are a match to TRBD2. V lost 6 bases to trimming and J lost 4 bases; unmatched junction nucleotides: 6. The CDR3 extends over 15 amino acids. Germline V gives CDR1 MNHNY, CDR2 SVGAGI (reference sequence). The CDR3 region has the DNA TGTGCCAGCAGGTCGACTAGCGGAGCCACCGGGGAGCTGTTTTTT. Protein: CASRSTSGATGELFF.

The chain has TRBV19 and TRBJ1-2; no firm D call. The germline V gene has CDR1 LNHDA and CDR2 SQIVND (reference sequence). V lost 5 bases and J 1 base, leaving 11 bases between the germline ends. This CDR3 is 14 amino acids long. The CDR3 loop is CASSPNSLNYGYTF. CDR3 bases: TGTGCCAGTAGTCCCAATTCTCTTAACTATGGCTACACCTTC.

The chain is built from TRBV12-3 or TRBV12-4 and TRBJ1-2; unclear D gene. The CDR3 totals 14 residues. V lost 2 bases to trimming and J lost 6 bases, with 13 bases between them. CDR3 sequence: CASSLLFEGNGYTF. The CDR3 DNA reads as TGTGCCAGCAGTTTATTGTTTGAAGGGAATGGCTACACCTTC.

This clonotype was observed a handful of times. The chain links TRBV10-1 to TRBJ2-3, with D possibly TRBD2 on 6 matching bases. The CDR3 sequence is 14 residues long. Germline values: CDR1 WNHNN, CDR2 SYGVQD (reference sequence). The V gene lost 4 bases and the J gene lost 4 bases, with 12 bases spanning the gap. Written as DNA, the CDR3 is TGCGCCAGCAGTGTGGAGGGGAGGTCAGATACGCAGTATTTT. Translation: CASSVEGRSDTQYF.

There are a few counts of this clonotype. The chain carries TRBV29-1 and TRBJ1-2; D might be TRBD1 (5 bases). The length of the CDR3 is 12 residues. CDR1 is SQVTM and CDR2 is ANQGSEA in the germline V gene. V was pared by 4 bases and J by 5 bases, with 11 bases between. The CDR3 nucleotides are TGCAGCGTTGGAGAGGGGAGGTATGGCTACACCTTC. Its protein is CSVGEGRYGYTF.

The chain uses TRBV28 and TRBJ2-7; 7 bases match TRBD2. CDR1 is MDHEN and CDR2 is SYDVKM in the germline V gene. This CDR3 contains 18 residues. Losses at the gene ends were 4 bases for V and 2 bases for J; bases not matched to a gene: 17. The CDR3 reads CASSSATVNTSVTYEQYF. CDR3 coding DNA: TGTGCCAGCAGTTCCGCTACCGTCAATACTAGCGTAACCTACGAGCAGTACTTC. Full variable domain (outside the CDR3, taken from reference TRBV28 and TRBJ2-7): DVKVTQSSRYLVKRTGEKVFLECVQDMDHENMFWYRQDPGLGLRLIYFSYDVKMKEKGDIPEGYSVSREKKERFSLILESASTNQTSMYLCASSSATVNTSVTYEQYFGPGTRLTVT.

The CDR3 DNA reads as TGTGCCAGCATCAGAAGCGGGGTCTCCTACAATGAGCAGTTCTTC. Its translation is CASIRSGVSYNEQFF. J is TRBJ2-1 and V is TRBV6-2 or TRBV6-3; 7 nucleotides agree with TRBD2. V lost 7 bases and J lost 0; bases outside the gene matches: 6. From germline, CDR1 is MNHEY and CDR2 SVGEGT. The CDR3 consists of 15 residues.

The chain uses TRBV12-3 or TRBV12-4 and TRBJ2-3, with D tentatively TRBD2 (5 bases). V dropped 6 bases and J dropped 9 bases, with 16 bases sitting between them. This CDR3 spans 13 amino acids. The CDR3 loop is CASSSGPRGTQYF. The CDR3 bases are TGTGCCAGCAGCTCCGGACCCAGAGGGACGCAGTATTTT.

V gene TRBV4-2 combines with J gene TRBJ2-4; 9 bases are shared with TRBD2. Germline CDR1 and CDR2: LGHNA and YNFKEQ. The junction had 10 bases not matched to a gene; V was cut back by 1 base and J by 0 bases. There are 19 residues in the CDR3. The CDR3 protein is CASSQVSRGGLLAKNIQYF. DNA for the CDR3: TGTGCCAGCAGCCAAGTCTCGCGGGGGGGATTGTTAGCCAAAAACATTCAGTACTTC.

The chain recombines TRBV20-1 with TRBJ2-2, with D tentatively TRBD2 (6 bases). Germline CDR1 is DFQATT and CDR2 is SNEGSKA (reference sequence). The germline V and J ends were trimmed by 3 bases and 6 bases, with 11 bases remaining between them. The CDR3 loop spans 13 amino acids. The DNA of the CDR3 is TGCAGTGCTAGGGGGACGGGGGCCGGGGAGCTGTTTTTT. Protein product: CSARGTGAGELFF.

In this sample, this clonotype turned up a few times. The chain carries TRBV5-1 and TRBJ2-3, with a weak D call TRBD1 (5 bases). The CDR3 extends over 12 amino acids. Trimming left V 2 bases short and J 6 bases short, with 7 bases between. Germline CDR1 reads SGHRS; CDR2 reads YFSETQ. The CDR3 DNA reads TGCGCCAGCAGCTTACAGGACGATACGCAGTATTTT. This gives the protein CASSLQDDTQYF.